The rows below give T cell receptor beta chains drawn from one sample of a study of shared clonotypes between healthy human individuals. Repertoires were generated with immunoSEQ multiplex PCR, while TCRdb's copy carries only in-frame clones and drops some. Among under 600,000 clones listed, roughly 98% were seen once. The sequenced sample consisted of naive CD8+ T cells sorted from blood. These receptor sequences come from a man under 40 in good health. Both conserved end residues are part of each CDR3. D genes are given only for firm matches. Part of the rows lack a size; the others show once, few, many or a class for expanded clones.

V	size	length	D	J	DNA	CDR3
TRBV7-8	once	15	TRBD2	TRBJ2-7	TGTGCCAGCAGCGCCTCTAGCGGGGCTACCTACGAGCAGTACTTC	CASSASSGATYEQYF
TRBV29-1	NA	12	NA	TRBJ2-3	TGCAGCCCCGTGACCTATGGAGATACGCAGTATTTT	CSPVTYGDTQYF
TRBV5-1	NA	16	TRBD2	TRBJ2-7	TGCGCCAGCAGCCCCCGACTAGCGGGCAACACCTACGAGCAGTACTTC	CASSPRLAGNTYEQYF
TRBV9	NA	18	NA	TRBJ2-1	TGTGCCAGCAGCGTAGAAGGGTTCGGTGGGTACAATGTGAATGAGCAGTTCTTC	CASSVEGFGGYNVNEQFF
TRBV28	NA	14	NA	TRBJ2-7	TGTGCCAGCAGTTTCCCGCCGAGGCCCTACGAGCAGTACTTC	CASSFPPRPYEQYF
TRBV9	NA	12	NA	TRBJ2-1	TGTGCCAGCAGCGTACGAGGACGTGAGCAGTTCTTC	CASSVRGREQFF
TRBV5-4	NA	15	TRBD1	TRBJ1-2	TGTGCCAGCAGCAGGGACAGGACCCATCTCTATGGCTACACCTTC	CASSRDRTHLYGYTF
TRBV23-1	NA	15	TRBD1	TRBJ2-1	TGCGCCAGCAGTCCTCCACAGGGGGATGGCCATGAGCAGTTCTTC	CASSPPQGDGHEQFF
TRBV19	NA	14	TRBD1	TRBJ2-7	TGTGCCAGTAGTTACGGGACAGGGGTTTACGAGCAGTACTTC	CASSYGTGVYEQYF
TRBV27	NA	12	NA	TRBJ2-7	TGTGCCACCATAGACAGTTCCTACGAGCAGTACTTC	CATIDSSYEQYF
TRBV6-6	NA	16	TRBD1	TRBJ2-1	TGTGCCAGCAGTTACCCGACAGGGGGAATTATCAATGAGCAGTTCTTC	CASSYPTGGIINEQFF
TRBV11-2	NA	15	NA	TRBJ2-3	TGTGCCAGCAGCCTATCCAGGGGAGGGACAGATACGCAGTATTTT	CASSLSRGGTDTQYF
TRBV16	NA	17	TRBD2	TRBJ2-5	TGTGCCAGCAGCCAATCCGGGCTAGCGGGATTGGGAGAGACCCAGTACTTC	CASSQSGLAGLGETQYF
TRBV7-9	NA	16	TRBD1	TRBJ2-1	TGTGCCAGCAGCTTATCGACAGGGGGCCCGGGGAGTGAGCAGTTCTTC	CASSLSTGGPGSEQFF
TRBV27	NA	13	NA	TRBJ1-4	TGTGCCAGCAGTTTAACGGCTAATGAAAAACTGTTTTTT	CASSLTANEKLFF
TRBV27	NA	14	NA	TRBJ1-5	TGTGCCAGCAGTCCGTGGGGGTCGAATCAGCCCCAGCATTTT	CASSPWGSNQPQHF
TRBV9	NA	15	TRBD1	TRBJ2-3	TGTGCCAGCAGCCCTTGGGACAGTAGCACAGATACGCAGTATTTT	CASSPWDSSTDTQYF
TRBV4-2	NA	16	NA	TRBJ1-1	TGTGCCAGCAGCCCAATGGGGTTAGGGTTGAACACTGAAGCTTTCTTT	CASSPMGLGLNTEAFF
TRBV29-1	NA	15	TRBD1	TRBJ1-1	TGCAGCGTTGAAGATGGGGAGGGGGCAGTCACTGAAGCTTTCTTT	CSVEDGEGAVTEAFF
TRBV27	NA	16	TRBD2	TRBJ2-7	TGTGCCAGCAGTTTATTAGATAGCGGGAGGGCCCTCGAGCAGTACTTC	CASSLLDSGRALEQYF
TRBV28	NA	15	TRBD1	TRBJ1-5	TGTGCCAGCAGTTTAGTGGGACAGGGGGCCCAGCCCCAGCATTTT	CASSLVGQGAQPQHF
TRBV27	NA	12	TRBD2	TRBJ2-1	TGTGCCAGCAGTTTGACTAGCTATGAGCAGTTCTTC	CASSLTSYEQFF
TRBV9	NA	15	TRBD2	TRBJ2-1	TGTGCCAGCAGTGATAGCGGGATGAGCTACAATGAGCAGTTCTTC	CASSDSGMSYNEQFF
TRBV4-3	NA	14	NA	TRBJ2-7	TGCGCCAGCAGCCAAGGATACAGCTCCTACGAGCAGTACTTC	CASSQGYSSYEQYF
TRBV10-3	NA	16	NA	TRBJ2-2	TGTGCCATCAGTGAGTCGTGGGACCCGAACACCGGGGAGCTGTTTTTT	CAISESWDPNTGELFF
TRBV6-6	NA	14	NA	TRBJ2-7	TGTGCCAGCAGTCCCCGGGGACTTTTCTACGAGCAGTACTTC	CASSPRGLFYEQYF
TRBV5-8	NA	13	NA	TRBJ2-1	TGTGCCAGCAGCTTGGCAGGGATCAATGAGCAGTTCTTC	CASSLAGINEQFF
TRBV19	NA	13	NA	TRBJ2-4	TGTGCCAGTAGTATGGTGAGGGGGGACATTCAGTACTTC	CASSMVRGDIQYF
TRBV4-3	NA	15	NA	TRBJ2-7	TGCGCCAGCAGCCAAGTTTCTAGTGGGTCCTACGAGCAGTACTTC	CASSQVSSGSYEQYF